The next 15 T cell receptor beta chains were all read from a single sample in a study of OX40 agonist ivuxolimab in advanced cancers. Only in-frame clones appear in the TCRdb table, and some are missing; sequencing was by immunoSEQ multiplex PCR. Among about 56,000 clones listed, around 83% were seen once. Sequencing was performed on CD4+ or CD8+ T cells sorted from blood, taken in a trial of the OX40 agonist ivuxolimab. These receptors came from an adult with an advanced solid tumor such as melanoma, head and neck, liver or kidney cancer.

The chain is built from TRBV27 and TRBJ1-2, with D possibly being TRBD1 (6 bases). Germline V gene data show CDR1 as MNHEY and CDR2 as SMNVEV (reference sequence). The V end was cut by 5 bases, the J end by 3 bases, with 16 bases between. The CDR3 loop spans 15 amino acids. Here the CDR3 DNA reads TGTGCCAGCAGTGTTACAGGGAAAGGGGACTATGGCTACACCTTC. Its translation: CASSVTGKGDYGYTF.

V and J are TRBV6-6 and TRBJ2-7; D may be TRBD1 (6 bases). The germline V gene encodes CDR1 MNHNY and CDR2 SVGAGI (reference sequence). The CDR3 runs to 13 residues. V lost 6 bases and J lost 1, with 10 bases in between. For the CDR3, the DNA is TGTGCCAGCAGAACTACAGGGTCCTACGAGCAGTACTTC. It is translated as CASRTTGSYEQYF.

This chain uses TRBV5-1 with TRBJ2-3; 8 bases are a match to TRBD2. The germline CDR1 and CDR2 sequences are SGHRS and YFSETQ. The CDR3 loop spans 14 amino acids. V shed 4 bases, J shed 6 bases, and the junction held 7 bases outside the gene matches. Here the CDR3 DNA reads TGCGCCAGCAGCCCCGGGGGGGTCTCGGATACGCAGTATTTT. Protein sequence: CASSPGGVSDTQYF.

The V and J genes are TRBV6-1 and TRBJ2-3; D may match TRBD1 or TRBD2 (5 bases each). In germline, CDR1 is MNHNS, CDR2 SASEGT. This CDR3 contains 15 residues. V lost 2 bases and J 6 bases, leaving 15 bases between the germline ends. The CDR3 DNA is TGTGCCAGCAGTGAAACAGGCCCCGGCGGGGATACGCAGTATTTT. Amino acid sequence: CASSETGPGGDTQYF.

This rearrangement joins TRBV6-1 to TRBJ1-1; D remains unclear. V shed 5 bases and J shed 3 bases, with 13 bases lying between them. This CDR3 is built from 14 residues. Germline CDR1 and CDR2: MNHNS and SASEGT. The chain's CDR3 is CASSKNLVHTEAFF. The CDR3 coding sequence is TGTGCCAGCAGTAAAAATTTAGTACACACTGAAGCTTTCTTT.

CDR3 residues: CASSPPAGAGHYEQFF. The DNA for the CDR3 is TGTGCCAGCTCACCACCGGCGGGAGCAGGTCACTATGAGCAGTTCTTC. This chain joins TRBV18 and TRBJ2-1; 7 bases fit TRBD2. The CDR3 has 16 residues. After removal of 0 bases from V and 8 bases from J, the junction contained 10 bases not matched to a gene. Germline V lookup: CDR1 KGHSH, CDR2 LQKENI.

This clone showed up just once. The chain uses TRBV15 and TRBJ2-7; 11 bases map to TRBD1. Per germline, CDR1 LNHNV and CDR2 YYDKDF (reference sequence). There are 15 residues in the CDR3. V lost 1 base to trimming and J lost 3 bases; unmatched junction nucleotides: 2. The CDR3 loop is CATSRGTGGFYEQYF. DNA for the CDR3: TGTGCCACCAGCAGAGGGACAGGGGGCTTCTACGAGCAGTACTTC.

This chain connects TRBV13 to TRBJ2-2; perhaps TRBD1 as D (6 bases). Germline V gene sequence: CDR1 PRHDT, CDR2 FYEKMQ (reference sequence). Trimming stripped 5 bases from V and 4 bases from J, with 11 bases between. CDR3 length equals 14 residues. DNA for the CDR3: TGTGCCAGCAGCGTGGGACACGGCACCGGGGAGCTGTTTTTT. Translated: CASSVGHGTGELFF.

The chain has TRBV19 and TRBJ2-3; weak D call: TRBD2 (6 bases). V was clipped by 6 bases and J by 6 bases, with 10 bases between them. CDR3 length: 12 amino acids. Germline V gene lookup returns CDR1 LNHDA and CDR2 SQIVND (reference sequence). The chain's CDR3 is CASSSRGDTQYF. Written as DNA, the CDR3 is TGTGCCAGTAGCTCCCGGGGGGATACGCAGTATTTT.

V is TRBV28 and J is TRBJ2-4; D uncertain. Germline V gene sequence: CDR1 MDHEN, CDR2 SYDVKM. Trimming shortened V by 3 bases and J by 0 bases, and 15 bases separated the two germline ends. The CDR3 is 17 residues long. The CDR3 coding sequence is TGTGCCAGCAGTTTCTCGTATAGGCCGGAAGCCAAAAACATTCAGTACTTC. Translating it yields CASSFSYRPEAKNIQYF.

V and J are TRBV14 and TRBJ2-5, with D perhaps being TRBD1 or TRBD2 (5 bases each). Matching the DNA end better, TRBJ2-7 makes the J call doubtful. Germline-derived CDR1 and CDR2 are SGHDN and FVKESK. This CDR3 has 14 amino acids. DNA for the CDR3: TGTGCCAGCAGCCTGGGGCGGGCCGCCTACGAGCAGTACTTC. Its protein product is CASSLGRAAYEQYF.

This clone was seen only a few times. V usage is TRBV2 and J usage is TRBJ1-1; no clear D. The CDR3 is made up of 13 amino acids. Trimming took 9 bases from V and 4 from J, leaving 15 bases between them. Germline V gives CDR1 SNHLY, CDR2 FYNNEI. The CDR3 DNA is TGTGCCAGGCGGTCCCCGGGGAGCACTGAAGCTTTCTTT. Translation: CARRSPGSTEAFF.

The chain is built from TRBV4-1 and TRBJ2-5, with D unclear. This CDR3 contains 15 residues. The germline gives CDR1 MGHRA, CDR2 YSYEKL. V shed 0 bases and J shed 4 bases, with 12 bases lying between them. The CDR3 here is CASSQDDRSGETQYF. DNA of the CDR3: TGCGCCAGCAGCCAAGACGACCGGTCCGGAGAGACCCAGTACTTC.

The chain uses TRBV5-1 and TRBJ1-1, with a tentative D call TRBD1 (6 bases). The CDR3 sequence is 14 residues long. Germline V lookup: CDR1 SGHRS, CDR2 YFSETQ. V dropped 4 bases and J dropped 6 bases, with 16 bases sitting between them. The CDR3 sequence is CASSHPGGQAEAFF. CDR3 bases: TGCGCCAGCAGCCACCCCGGGGGGCAGGCTGAAGCTTTCTTT.

The J gene is TRBJ2-2, the V gene TRBV5-5, with 9 bases matching TRBD2. This CDR3 region has 18 residues. Germline V lookup: CDR1 SGHKS, CDR2 YYEKEE (reference sequence). J was trimmed by 4 bases and V by 1 base; bases with no gene match: 11. The CDR3 nucleotides are TGTGCCAGCAGCTTGCTTACGGCGGGGGGGCGTAGCACCGGGGAGCTGTTTTTT. Translating gives CASSLLTAGGRSTGELFF.